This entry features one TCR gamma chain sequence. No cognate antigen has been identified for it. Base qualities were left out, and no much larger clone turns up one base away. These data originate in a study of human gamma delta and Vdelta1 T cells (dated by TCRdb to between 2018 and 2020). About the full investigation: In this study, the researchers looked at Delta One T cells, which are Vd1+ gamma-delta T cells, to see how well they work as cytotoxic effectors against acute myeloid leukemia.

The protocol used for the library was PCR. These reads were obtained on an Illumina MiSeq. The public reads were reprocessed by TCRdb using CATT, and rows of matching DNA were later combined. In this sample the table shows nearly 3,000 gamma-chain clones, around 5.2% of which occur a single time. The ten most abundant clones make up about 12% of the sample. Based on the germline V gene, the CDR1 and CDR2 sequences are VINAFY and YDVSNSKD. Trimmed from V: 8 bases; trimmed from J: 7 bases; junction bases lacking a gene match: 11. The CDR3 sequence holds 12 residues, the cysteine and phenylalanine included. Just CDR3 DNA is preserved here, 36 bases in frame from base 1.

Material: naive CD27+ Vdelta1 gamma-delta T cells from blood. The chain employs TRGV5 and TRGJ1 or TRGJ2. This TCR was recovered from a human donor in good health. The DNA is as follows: TGTGCCACCTTGTACCCTGGGTATAAGAAACTCTTT. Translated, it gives CATLYPGYKKLF.